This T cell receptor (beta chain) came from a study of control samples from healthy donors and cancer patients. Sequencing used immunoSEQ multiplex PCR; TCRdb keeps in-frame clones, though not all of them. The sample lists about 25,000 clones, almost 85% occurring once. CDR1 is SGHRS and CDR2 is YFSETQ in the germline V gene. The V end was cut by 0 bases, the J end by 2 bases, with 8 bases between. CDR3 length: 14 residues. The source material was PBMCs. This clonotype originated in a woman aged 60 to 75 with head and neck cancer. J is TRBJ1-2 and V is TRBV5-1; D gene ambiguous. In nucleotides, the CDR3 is TGCGCCAGCAGCTTGGAACAACTAAACTATGGCTACACCTTC. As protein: CASSLEQLNYGYTF.